This T cell receptor beta chain was obtained from a study of CD8 T cells in ankylosing spondylitis. Germline CDR1 is DFQATT and CDR2 is SNEGSKA (reference sequence). V lost 5 bases and J lost 2, with 12 bases in between. This CDR3 has 13 residues. Study-level findings and limits: Clones linked with disease were CD8+ and fairly uncommon in the peripheral blood. Among TCR beta sequences, a motif of about 8 highly homologous variants appeared characteristic of ankylosing spondylitis blood. Previous work reported some of these motif variants in the synovial fluid and blood of reactive arthritis.

With molecular barcodes, quantitative 5'-RACE was used to make the TCR beta libraries. TCRdb reprocessed the 5' RACE reads with MiXCR, giving one entry per CDR3 protein. The sample yields hundreds of thousands of distinct CDR3 sequences, about 26% seen once. Remarks on this clonotype: The antigen remains unidentified.

Sequencing input: blood, either unsorted or a sorted T cell fraction (not recorded which). This chain uses TRBV20-1 with TRBJ2-5; possible D gene TRBD2, 5 bases. This clonotype was sampled from a male donor with ankylosing spondylitis or in good health (not recorded which). The CDR3 DNA reads TGCAGTGCTCTCCTTTCGGGGCAAGAGACCCAGTACTTC. Protein sequence: CSALLSGQETQYF.